The rows below give T cell receptor beta chains drawn from one sample of a study of spatial heterogeneity in lung cancer. TCRdb re-called the 5' RACE reads with MiXCR, one entry per CDR3 protein. The table has about 10,000 distinct CDR3 sequences, 20% to 25% seen once; the top ten hold 44%. Sequencing was performed on PBMCs, taken at follow-up. The receptors shown here come from a male donor with early-stage non-small cell lung cancer. CDR3s include the opening cysteine and the closing phenylalanine or tryptophan. The D gene is left open where the match is weak. The size of a clone is reported for some rows only, either as once, few or many, or as a class for expanded clones.

j_call v_call clone_size d_call cdr3_nt cdr3_aa
TRBJ1-2 TRBV28 many TRBD1 TGTGCCAGCAGTTCAGGACAGGGGTACGGCTACACCTTC CASSSGQGYGYTF
TRBJ2-4 TRBV20-1 - - TGCAGTGCTAGCATAAGGCTCAACAGGGAGGACATTCAGTACTTC CSASIRLNREDIQYF
TRBJ1-5 TRBV9 - - TGTGCCAGCAGCGTAGAGGGCTCGACGGGGCCCCAGCATTTT CASSVEGSTGPQHF
TRBJ2-7 TRBV11-2 many - TGTGCCAGCAGCTTAGAATCCCCTCGGGCCTACGAGCAGTACTTC CASSLESPRAYEQYF
TRBJ1-4 TRBV28 - TRBD1 TGTGCCAGCAGTCCTCAGGGGGCAGCTAATGAAAAACTGTTTTTT CASSPQGAANEKLFF
TRBJ1-1 TRBV3-1 - TRBD1 TGTGCCAGCAGCCAAGGTCCGGACAGGGAGTATATGACTGAAGCTTTCTTT CASSQGPDREYMTEAFF
TRBJ1-5 TRBV27 many - TGTGCCAGCAGTTTATCCCCACGCGGGCCCTCGGGGGGCAATCAGCCCCAGCATTTT CASSLSPRGPSGGNQPQHF
TRBJ2-7 TRBV4-1 - - TGCGCCAGCAGCCAAGTCTTCGGCGGACCTTACGAGCAGTACTTC CASSQVFGGPYEQYF
TRBJ2-2 TRBV24-1 many - TGTGCCACCAGTGAGGAGGGGGCCCCCCGGGAGCTGTTTTTT CATSEEGAPRELFF
TRBJ2-7 TRBV18 medium-sized TRBD1 TGTGCCAGCTCATCACAGGGGGGCGAGCAGTACTTC CASSSQGGEQYF
TRBJ1-3 TRBV9 - - TGTGCCAGCAGCGTAGGGCCGAAGGGGACTGGAAACACCATATATTTT CASSVGPKGTGNTIYF
TRBJ2-1 TRBV5-8 - TRBD2 TGTGCCAGCAGCTTGGTTTCCCTAGCGGGAGGCCACTACAATGAGCAGTTCTTC CASSLVSLAGGHYNEQFF
TRBJ1-2 TRBV12-3/TRBV12-4 few - TGTGCCAGCAGTTTAACGGCCTATGGCTACACCTTC CASSLTAYGYTF
TRBJ2-2 TRBV20-1 few - TGCAGTGCTAGCAACAGGGTGACCGGGGAGCTGTTTTTT CSASNRVTGELFF
TRBJ2-1 TRBV7-2 - - TGTGCCAGCAGCCCCCCGGGGAGCTCCTACAATGAGCAGTTCTTC CASSPPGSSYNEQFF
TRBJ2-3 TRBV5-5 - - TGTGCCAGCAGCTTGACTCCCACAGATATGCAGTATTTT CASSLTPTDMQYF
TRBJ2-7 TRBV6-6 - - TGTGCCAGCAGCCCCCGGGACTTCTACGAGCAGTACTTC CASSPRDFYEQYF
TRBJ1-2 TRBV5-1 medium-sized TRBD1 TGCGCCAGCAGCCCTCTGACAGGGGCTGTTGGCTACACCTTC CASSPLTGAVGYTF
TRBJ2-7 TRBV7-2 - TRBD2 TGTGCCAGCAGCTTAGATAATAGCGGGGGATTCTACGAGCAGTACTTC CASSLDNSGGFYEQYF
TRBJ2-5 TRBV4-3 - - TGCGCCAGCAGCCAAGATCGAGGGGGGTTAGAGACCCAGTACTTC CASSQDRGGLETQYF
TRBJ2-2 TRBV5-6 many TRBD2 TGTGCCAGCAGCTCCCCCCGGCGGGGGGCCGGAGAGAACACCGGGGAGCTGTTTTTT CASSSPRRGAGENTGELFF
TRBJ2-1 TRBV10-2 many - TGCGCCAGCACTAAAGACAGGCACAATGAGCAGTTCTTC CASTKDRHNEQFF
TRBJ2-5 TRBV15 medium-sized TRBD2 TGTGCCACCAGCAGAGAGCCAGCGGGAGGGGGGTATCAAGAGACCCAGTACTTC CATSREPAGGGYQETQYF